The following is a T cell receptor (beta chain) sequence with its context. This specimen comes from a study of OX40 agonist ivuxolimab in advanced cancers. Measured with immunoSEQ multiplex PCR; TCRdb has only the in-frame clones, and not every one. The sample lists about 24,000 clones, 84% occurring once. Sequencing was performed on CD4+ or CD8+ T cells sorted from blood, taken in a trial of the OX40 agonist ivuxolimab. This sequence was found in an adult with an advanced solid tumor such as melanoma, head and neck, liver or kidney cancer.

The CDR3 loop reads CASSRGDPGHTGELFF. CDR3 nucleotides: TGTGCCAGCAGCCGAGGGGACCCCGGGCACACCGGGGAGCTGTTTTTT. The chain has TRBV7-8 and TRBJ2-2; D is possibly TRBD1 or TRBD2 (5 bases each). The ends were cut back, 5 bases at V and 3 bases at J, with 16 bases in the middle. The germline V gene encodes CDR1 SGHVS and CDR2 FQNEAQ. This CDR3 contains 16 residues.